A selection of T cell receptor beta chains follows, all from one sample in a study of identical twins. TCRdb re-called the 5' RACE reads through MiXCR, storing one row per CDR3 protein. The sample records 450,000 to 650,000 distinct CDR3 sequences, roughly 15% being singletons. These same data were also listed under a study on yellow fever vaccine responses in identical twins.

Source material: CD4+ T cells sorted from blood. These receptors all come from a woman between 18 and 29 years old in good health. Each CDR3 is given with its conserved first and last residue. Fields, in order: D gene, V gene, clone size, J gene, CDR3 DNA, CDR3 protein. The D gene is left open where the match is weak. Clone size, where shown, is once, few, many, or a class for clones that have expanded.

TRBD1,TRBV28,few,TRBJ2-2,TGTGCCAGCAGTTTCCGGGACAGGGAATCCGGGGAGCTGTTTTTT,CASSFRDRESGELFF
TRBD1,TRBV7-6,NA,TRBJ1-5,TGTGCCAGCAGCTTATACGGTGGTCAGGGGGGTTTTGGACAGCCCCAGCATTTT,CASSLYGGQGGFGQPQHF
TRBD1,TRBV2,few,TRBJ2-4,TGTGCCAGCAGGGCTAGGGACAGCAAAAACATTCAGTACTTC,CASRARDSKNIQYF
TRBD2,TRBV10-3,few,TRBJ2-2,TGTGCCATCAGTGCCGGGAGGGGGAACACCGGGGAGCTGTTTTTT,CAISAGRGNTGELFF
NA,TRBV7-8,NA,TRBJ2-7,TGTGCCAGCAGCTCCCCCGGGGCGGGAAGGACCTACGAGCAGTACTTC,CASSSPGAGRTYEQYF
NA,TRBV6-6,NA,TRBJ2-1,TGTGCCAGCAGCGGACATGTTAACAATGAGCAGTTCTTC,CASSGHVNNEQFF
NA,TRBV12-3/TRBV12-4,few,TRBJ1-5,TGTGCCAGCACCCGCGTCAATCAGCCCCAGCATTTT,CASTRVNQPQHF
TRBD1,TRBV20-1,NA,TRBJ1-4,TGCAGTGCTCCCGGGACAGTTAATGAAAAACTGTTTTTT,CSAPGTVNEKLFF
TRBD2,TRBV5-1,NA,TRBJ2-7,TGCGCCAGCAGCTTGGTTCTAGCGGGAGTGGAGGACGAGCAGTACTTC,CASSLVLAGVEDEQYF
NA,TRBV24-1,NA,TRBJ2-7,TGTGCCACCAGTGAACATGGACAGCGGCAGTACTTC,CATSEHGQRQYF
NA,TRBV10-3,few,TRBJ1-2,TGTGCCATCAGGTCGGGGGGAACCAATAACTATGGCTACACCTTC,CAIRSGGTNNYGYTF
NA,TRBV7-2,NA,TRBJ2-3,TGTGCCAGCAGCCTTCGCCCGGGGTACACAGATACGCAGTATTTT,CASSLRPGYTDTQYF
NA,TRBV11-2,NA,TRBJ1-2,TGTGCCAGCAGCTTAGGTGGAGACGGCTACACCTTC,CASSLGGDGYTF
NA,TRBV3-1,few,TRBJ2-3,TGTGCCAGCAGCCCGAGGCCGCCGAACACAGATACGCAGTATTTT,CASSPRPPNTDTQYF
NA,TRBV20-1,NA,TRBJ2-3,TGCAGTGCTAGGGACAACACAGATACGCAGTATTTT,CSARDNTDTQYF
NA,TRBV6-5,many,TRBJ1-2,TGTGCCAGCAGTTACCGCGCCCCAGGGGATGGCTACACCTTC,CASSYRAPGDGYTF
NA,TRBV10-3,few,TRBJ2-2,TGTGCCAGCACAAGGGGAGCCGGGGAGCTGTTTTTT,CASTRGAGELFF